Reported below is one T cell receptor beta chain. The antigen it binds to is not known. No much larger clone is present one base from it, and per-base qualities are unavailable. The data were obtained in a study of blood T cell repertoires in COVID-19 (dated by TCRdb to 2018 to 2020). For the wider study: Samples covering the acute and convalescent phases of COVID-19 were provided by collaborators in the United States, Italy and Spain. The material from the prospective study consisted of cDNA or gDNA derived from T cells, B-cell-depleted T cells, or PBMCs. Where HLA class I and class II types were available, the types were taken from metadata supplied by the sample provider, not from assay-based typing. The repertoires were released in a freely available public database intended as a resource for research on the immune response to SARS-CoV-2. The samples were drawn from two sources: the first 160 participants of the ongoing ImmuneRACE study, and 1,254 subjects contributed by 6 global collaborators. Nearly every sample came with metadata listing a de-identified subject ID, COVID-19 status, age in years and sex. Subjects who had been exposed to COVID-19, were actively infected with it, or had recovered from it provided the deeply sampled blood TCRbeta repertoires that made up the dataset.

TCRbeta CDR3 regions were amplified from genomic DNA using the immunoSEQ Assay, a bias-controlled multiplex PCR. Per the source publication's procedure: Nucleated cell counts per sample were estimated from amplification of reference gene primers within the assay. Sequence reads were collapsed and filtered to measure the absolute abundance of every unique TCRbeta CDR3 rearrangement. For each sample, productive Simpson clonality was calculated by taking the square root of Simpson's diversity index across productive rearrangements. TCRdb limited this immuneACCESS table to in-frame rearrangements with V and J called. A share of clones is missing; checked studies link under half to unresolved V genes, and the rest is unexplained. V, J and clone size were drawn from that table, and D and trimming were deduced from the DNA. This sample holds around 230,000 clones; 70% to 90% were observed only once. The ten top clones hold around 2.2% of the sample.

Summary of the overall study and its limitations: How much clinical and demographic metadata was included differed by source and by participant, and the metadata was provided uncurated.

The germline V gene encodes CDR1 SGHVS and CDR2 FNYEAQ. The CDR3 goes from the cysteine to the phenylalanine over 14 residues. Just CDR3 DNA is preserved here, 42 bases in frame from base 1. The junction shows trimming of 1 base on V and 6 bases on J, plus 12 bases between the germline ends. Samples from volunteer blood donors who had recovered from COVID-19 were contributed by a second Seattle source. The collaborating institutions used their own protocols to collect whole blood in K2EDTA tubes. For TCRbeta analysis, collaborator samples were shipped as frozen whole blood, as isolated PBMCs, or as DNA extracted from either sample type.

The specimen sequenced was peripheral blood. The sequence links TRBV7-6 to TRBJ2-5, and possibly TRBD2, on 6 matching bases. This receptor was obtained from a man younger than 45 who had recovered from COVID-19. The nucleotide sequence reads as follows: TGTGCCAGCAGCTTAGGCGGGGTTGGAAAGACCCAGTACTTC. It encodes CASSLGGVGKTQYF.